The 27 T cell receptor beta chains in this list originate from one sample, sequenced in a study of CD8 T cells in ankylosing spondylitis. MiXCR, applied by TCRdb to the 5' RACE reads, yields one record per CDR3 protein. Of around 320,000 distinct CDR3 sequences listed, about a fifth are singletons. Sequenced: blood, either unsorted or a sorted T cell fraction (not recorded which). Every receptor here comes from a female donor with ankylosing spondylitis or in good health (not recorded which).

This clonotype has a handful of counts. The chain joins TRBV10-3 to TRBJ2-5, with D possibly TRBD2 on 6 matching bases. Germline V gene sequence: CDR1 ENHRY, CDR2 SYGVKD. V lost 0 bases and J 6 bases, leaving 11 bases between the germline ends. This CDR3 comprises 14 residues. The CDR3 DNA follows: TGTGCCATCAGTGAGTCTAGCGGAACACAGACCCAGTACTTC. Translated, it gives CAISESSGTQTQYF.

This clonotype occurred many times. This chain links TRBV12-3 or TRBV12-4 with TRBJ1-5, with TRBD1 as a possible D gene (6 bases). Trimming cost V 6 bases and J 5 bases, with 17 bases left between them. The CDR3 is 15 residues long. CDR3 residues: CASSRSQGWDQPQHF. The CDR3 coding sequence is TGTGCCAGCAGCCGCTCACAGGGATGGGATCAGCCCCAGCATTTT.

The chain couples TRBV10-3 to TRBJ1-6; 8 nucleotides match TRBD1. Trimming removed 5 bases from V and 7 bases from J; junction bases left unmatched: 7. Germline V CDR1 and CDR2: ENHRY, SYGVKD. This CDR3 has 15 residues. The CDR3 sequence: CAISYGQGGNSPLHF. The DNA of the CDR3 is TGTGCCATCAGTTATGGACAGGGAGGAAATTCACCCCTCCACTTT.

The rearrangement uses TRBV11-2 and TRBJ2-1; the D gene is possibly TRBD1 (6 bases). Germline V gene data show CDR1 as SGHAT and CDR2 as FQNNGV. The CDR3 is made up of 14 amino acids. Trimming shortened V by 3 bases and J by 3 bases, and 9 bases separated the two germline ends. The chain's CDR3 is CASSFVDSYNEQFF. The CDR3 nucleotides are TGTGCCAGCAGCTTTGTGGACAGCTACAATGAGCAGTTCTTC. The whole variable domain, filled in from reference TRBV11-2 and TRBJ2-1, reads EAGVAQSPRYKIIEKRQSVAFWCNPISGHATLYWYQQILGQGPKLLIQFQNNGVVDDSQLPKDRFSAERLKGVDSTLKIQPAKLEDSAVYLCASSFVDSYNEQFFGPGTRLTVL.

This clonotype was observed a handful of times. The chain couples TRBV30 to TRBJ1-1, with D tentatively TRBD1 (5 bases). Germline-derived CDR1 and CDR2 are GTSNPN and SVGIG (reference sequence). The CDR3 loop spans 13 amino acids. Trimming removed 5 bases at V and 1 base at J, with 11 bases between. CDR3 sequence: CAWGGRSNTEAFF. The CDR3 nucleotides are TGTGCCTGGGGGGGTAGATCGAACACTGAAGCTTTCTTT. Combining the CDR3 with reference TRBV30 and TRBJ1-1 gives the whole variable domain SQTIHQWPATLVQPVGSPLSLECTVEGTSNPNLYWYRQAAGRGLQLLFYSVGIGQISSEVPQNLSASRPQDRQFILSSKKLLLSDSGFYLCAWGGRSNTEAFFGQGTRLTVV.

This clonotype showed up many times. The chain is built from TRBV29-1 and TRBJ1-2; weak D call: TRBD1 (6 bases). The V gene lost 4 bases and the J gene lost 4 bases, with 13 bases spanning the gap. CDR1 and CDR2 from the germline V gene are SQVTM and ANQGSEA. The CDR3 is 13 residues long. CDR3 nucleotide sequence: TGCAGCGTTGGAGGGGGGATGGGCTATGGCTACACCTTC. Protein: CSVGGGMGYGYTF.

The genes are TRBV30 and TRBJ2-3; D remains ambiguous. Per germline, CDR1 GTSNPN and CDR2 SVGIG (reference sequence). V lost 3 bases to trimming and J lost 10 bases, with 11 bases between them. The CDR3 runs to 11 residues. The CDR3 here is CAWRESLPQYF. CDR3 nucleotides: TGTGCCTGGAGGGAGTCCCTTCCGCAGTATTTT.

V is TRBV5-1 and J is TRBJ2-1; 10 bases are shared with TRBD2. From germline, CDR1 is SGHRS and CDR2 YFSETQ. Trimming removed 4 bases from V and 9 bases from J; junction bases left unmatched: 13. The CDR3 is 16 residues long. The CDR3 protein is CASSGPSGSSTGEQFF. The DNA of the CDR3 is TGCGCCAGCAGCGGCCCTAGCGGGAGTTCAACGGGTGAGCAGTTCTTC.

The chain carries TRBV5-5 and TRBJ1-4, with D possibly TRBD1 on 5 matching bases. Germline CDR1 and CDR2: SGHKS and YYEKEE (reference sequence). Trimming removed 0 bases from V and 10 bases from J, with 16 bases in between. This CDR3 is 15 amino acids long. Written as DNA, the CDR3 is TGTGCCAGCAGCTTGGATGCGGCAGGGCTTGGAAAACTGTTTTTT. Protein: CASSLDAAGLGKLFF.

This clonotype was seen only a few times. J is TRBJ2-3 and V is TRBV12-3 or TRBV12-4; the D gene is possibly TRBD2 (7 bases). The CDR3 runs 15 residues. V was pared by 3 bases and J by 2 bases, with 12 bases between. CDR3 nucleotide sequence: TGTGCCAGCAGTTTCGGCGGGGGCTTCACAGATACGCAGTATTTT. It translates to CASSFGGGFTDTQYF.

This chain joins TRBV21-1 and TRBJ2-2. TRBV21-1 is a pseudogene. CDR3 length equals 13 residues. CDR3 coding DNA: TGTGCCAGCAGCAAAGAAAAGGCCGGGGAGCTGTTTTTT. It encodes CASSKEKAGELFF.

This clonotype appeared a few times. The CDR3 sequence is CSAVTVAAADTQYF. The CDR3 nucleotides read TGCAGTGCCGTAACGGTGGCAGCGGCAGATACGCAGTATTTT. The chain joins TRBV20-1 to TRBJ2-3; D is possibly TRBD2 (5 bases). CDR3 length: 14 amino acids. CDR1 DFQATT and CDR2 SNEGSKA come from the germline V gene (reference sequence). Trimming removed 6 bases at V and 4 bases at J, with 17 bases between.

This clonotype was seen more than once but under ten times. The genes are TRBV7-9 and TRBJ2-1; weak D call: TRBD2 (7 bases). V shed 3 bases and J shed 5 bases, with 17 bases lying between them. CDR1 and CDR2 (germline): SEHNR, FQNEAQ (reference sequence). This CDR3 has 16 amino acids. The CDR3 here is CASSLGGLAVHNEQFF. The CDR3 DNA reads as TGTGCCAGCAGCTTGGGGGGGCTAGCGGTTCACAATGAGCAGTTCTTC.

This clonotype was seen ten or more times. As DNA, the CDR3 is TGTGCCAGCAGGAGCTCCTACAATGAGCAGTTCTTC. Its protein product is CASRSSYNEQFF. The chain couples TRBV6-5 to TRBJ2-1; D is ambiguous. Germline assignment: CDR1 MNHEY and CDR2 SVGAGI. V lost 6 bases to trimming and J lost 0 bases, with 3 bases between them. This CDR3 is 12 amino acids long.

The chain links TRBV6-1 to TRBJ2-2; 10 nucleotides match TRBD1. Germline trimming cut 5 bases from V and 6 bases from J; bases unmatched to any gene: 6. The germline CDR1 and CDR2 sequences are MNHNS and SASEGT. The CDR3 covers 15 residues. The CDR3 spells CASSRPGQGPGELFF. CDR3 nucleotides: TGTGCCAGCAGTCGCCCGGGACAGGGGCCCGGGGAGCTGTTTTTT.

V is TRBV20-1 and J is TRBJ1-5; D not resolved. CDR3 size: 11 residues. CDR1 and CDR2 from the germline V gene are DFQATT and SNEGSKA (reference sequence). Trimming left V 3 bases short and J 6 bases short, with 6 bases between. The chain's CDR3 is CSASLGQPQHF. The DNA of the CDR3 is TGCAGTGCTAGCCTCGGTCAGCCCCAGCATTTT.

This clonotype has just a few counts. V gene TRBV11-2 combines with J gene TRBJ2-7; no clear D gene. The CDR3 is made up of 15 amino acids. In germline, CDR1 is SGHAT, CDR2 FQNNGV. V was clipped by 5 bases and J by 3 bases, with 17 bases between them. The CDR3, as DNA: TGTGCCAGCAGCGCATCATCTGGGGTGAACTACGAGCAGTACTTC. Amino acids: CASSASSGVNYEQYF.

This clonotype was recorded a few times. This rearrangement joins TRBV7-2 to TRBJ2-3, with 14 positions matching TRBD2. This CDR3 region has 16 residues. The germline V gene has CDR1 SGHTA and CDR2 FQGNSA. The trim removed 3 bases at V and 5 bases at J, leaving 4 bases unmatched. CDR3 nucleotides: TGTGCCAGCAGCTTCGGGACTAGCGGGAGTAAAGATACGCAGTATTTT. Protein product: CASSFGTSGSKDTQYF.

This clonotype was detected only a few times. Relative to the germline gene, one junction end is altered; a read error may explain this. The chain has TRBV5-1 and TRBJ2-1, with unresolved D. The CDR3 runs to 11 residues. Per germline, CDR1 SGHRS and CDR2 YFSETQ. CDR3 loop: CASSSFNEQFF. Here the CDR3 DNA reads TGCGCCAGCAGCTCCTTCAATGAGCAGTTCTTC.

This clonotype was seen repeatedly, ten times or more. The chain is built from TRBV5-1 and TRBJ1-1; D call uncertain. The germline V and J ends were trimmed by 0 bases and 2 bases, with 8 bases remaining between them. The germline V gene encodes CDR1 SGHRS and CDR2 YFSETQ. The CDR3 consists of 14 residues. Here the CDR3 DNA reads TGCGCCAGCAGCTTGGGTCGCCTTAACACTGAAGCTTTCTTT. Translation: CASSLGRLNTEAFF.

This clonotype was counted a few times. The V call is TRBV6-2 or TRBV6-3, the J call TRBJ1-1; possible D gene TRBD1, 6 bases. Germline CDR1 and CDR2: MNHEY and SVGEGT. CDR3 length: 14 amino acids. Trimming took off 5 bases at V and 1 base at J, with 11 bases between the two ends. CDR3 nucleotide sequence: TGTGCCAGCAGTCCCGGGACAAAGAACACTGAAGCTTTCTTT. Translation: CASSPGTKNTEAFF.

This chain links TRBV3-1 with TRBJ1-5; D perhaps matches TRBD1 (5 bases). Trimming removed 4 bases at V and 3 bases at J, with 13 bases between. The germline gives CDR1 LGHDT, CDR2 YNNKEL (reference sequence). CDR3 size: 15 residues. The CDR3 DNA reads TGTGCCAGCAGCCCCCTCCGGACACCCAATCAGCCCCAGCATTTT. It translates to CASSPLRTPNQPQHF.

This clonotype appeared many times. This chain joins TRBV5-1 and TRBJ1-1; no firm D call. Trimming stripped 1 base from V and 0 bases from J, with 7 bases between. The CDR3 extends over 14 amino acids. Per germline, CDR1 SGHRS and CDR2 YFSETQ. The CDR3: CASSLTRLNTEAFF. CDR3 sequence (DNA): TGCGCCAGCAGCTTGACCAGGTTGAACACTGAAGCTTTCTTT.

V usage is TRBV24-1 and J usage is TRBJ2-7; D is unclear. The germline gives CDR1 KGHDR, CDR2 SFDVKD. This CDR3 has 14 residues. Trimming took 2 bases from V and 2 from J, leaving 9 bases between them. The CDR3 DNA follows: TGTGCCACCAGTGATTCCAAACCCCCCTACGAGCAGTACTTC. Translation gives CATSDSKPPYEQYF.

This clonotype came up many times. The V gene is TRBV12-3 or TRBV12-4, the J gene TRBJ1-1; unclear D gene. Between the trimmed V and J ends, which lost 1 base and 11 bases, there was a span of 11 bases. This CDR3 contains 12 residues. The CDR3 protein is CASSLDRSGAFF. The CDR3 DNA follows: TGTGCCAGCAGTTTAGACCGATCTGGTGCTTTCTTT.

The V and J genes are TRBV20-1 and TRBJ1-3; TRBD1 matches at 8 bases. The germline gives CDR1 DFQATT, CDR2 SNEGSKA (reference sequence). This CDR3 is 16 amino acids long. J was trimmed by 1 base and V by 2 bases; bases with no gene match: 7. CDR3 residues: CSARRSDRGSGNTIYF. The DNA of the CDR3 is TGCAGTGCTAGAAGGTCCGACAGGGGATCTGGAAACACCATATATTTT.

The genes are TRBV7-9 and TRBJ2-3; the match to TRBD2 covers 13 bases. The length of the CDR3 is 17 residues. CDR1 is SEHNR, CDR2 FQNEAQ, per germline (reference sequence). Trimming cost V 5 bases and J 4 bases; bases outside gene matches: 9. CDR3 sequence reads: CASSPLEGLAGSDTQYF. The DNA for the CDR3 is TGTGCCAGCAGCCCCCTGGAGGGACTAGCGGGATCAGATACGCAGTATTTT.